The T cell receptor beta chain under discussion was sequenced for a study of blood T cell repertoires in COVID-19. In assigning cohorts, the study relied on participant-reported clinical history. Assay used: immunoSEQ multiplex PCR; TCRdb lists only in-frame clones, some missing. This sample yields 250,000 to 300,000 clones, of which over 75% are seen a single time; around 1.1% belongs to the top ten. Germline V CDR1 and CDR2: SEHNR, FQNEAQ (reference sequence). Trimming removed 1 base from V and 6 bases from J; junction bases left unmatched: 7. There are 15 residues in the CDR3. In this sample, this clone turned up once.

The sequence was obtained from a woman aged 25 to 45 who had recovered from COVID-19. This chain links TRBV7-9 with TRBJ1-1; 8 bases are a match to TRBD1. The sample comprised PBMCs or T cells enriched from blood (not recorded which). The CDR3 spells CASSLVTGGRAEAFF. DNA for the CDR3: TGTGCCAGCAGCTTAGTTACAGGGGGAAGGGCTGAAGCTTTCTTT.